The 12 T cell receptor beta chains in this list originate from one sample, sequenced in a study of post-analysis software for immune sequencing data. General study points: Patients carried roughly five TRBV segments more frequently than controls did, and TRBV5-6, TRBV5-1 and TRBV20-1 were among them.

cDNA libraries for TCR beta contained unique molecular identifiers. MiXCR, run by TCRdb on the PCR reads, gives a single entry per CDR3 protein. The sample includes a few hundred thousand distinct CDR3 sequences, roughly a third of them seen just once. These receptors' targets are unknown. Material for sequencing was blood. These receptors all come from a girl aged 10 to 17 with multiple sclerosis.

The table lists this clonotype with many counts. The chain recombines TRBV27 with TRBJ2-1; 7 bases match TRBD2. The CDR3 consists of 12 residues. Per germline, CDR1 MNHEY and CDR2 SMNVEV (reference sequence). The ends lost 11 bases at V and 2 bases at J; junction bases unmatched: 3. Here the CDR3 DNA reads TGTGCCGTCAGCGGGGCCTACAATGAGCAGTTCTTC. Translation: CAVSGAYNEQFF.

In this sample, this clonotype turned up many times. The chain employs TRBV6-5 and TRBJ2-5; 16 bases are a match to TRBD2. V lost 6 bases, J lost 2 bases, and 0 bases stayed unmatched. CDR3 length: 15 amino acids. The germline gives CDR1 MNHEY, CDR2 SVGAGI. The CDR3 spells CASRGLAGGQETQYF. The CDR3 coding sequence is TGTGCCAGCAGGGGACTAGCGGGGGGGCAAGAGACCCAGTACTTC.

This clonotype was counted ten times or more. V gene TRBV5-1 combines with J gene TRBJ1-1; D remains ambiguous. The CDR3 has 15 amino acids. Germline loops: CDR1 SGHRS, CDR2 YFSETQ. V was cut by 3 bases and J by 1 base, with 13 bases left in between. This CDR3 reads CASSWASAGNTEAFF. The CDR3 DNA reads TGCGCCAGCAGCTGGGCCTCGGCAGGGAACACTGAAGCTTTCTTT.

Points on this clonotype: Given a much more abundant clone one base away, this may be a read error. This chain links TRBV12-3 or TRBV12-4 with TRBJ2-3, with D perhaps TRBD2 (6 bases). The CDR3 totals 16 residues. The CDR3 reads CASSLVARGEADTEYF. Written as DNA, the CDR3 is TGTGCCAGCAGTTTAGTGGCCCGTGGGGAGGCAGATACGGAGTATTTT.

The chain recombines TRBV6-5 with TRBJ2-1; 14 nucleotides match TRBD2. Germline lookup yields CDR1 MNHEY and CDR2 SVGAGI. V lost 6 bases to trimming and J lost 0 bases; unmatched junction nucleotides: 10. CDR3 length equals 19 residues. The CDR3 nucleotides are TGTGCCAGCAGGTTACGTGGGACTAGCGGGGGAAGCTCCTACAATGAGCAGTTCTTC. Its translation: CASRLRGTSGGSSYNEQFF.

The V gene is TRBV5-5, the J gene TRBJ1-2; D gene unclear. Germline-derived CDR1 and CDR2 are SGHKS and YYEKEE (reference sequence). CDR3 length: 12 amino acids. Deletions cut 4 bases from V and 12 bases from J, with 16 bases between. The CDR3 nucleotides read TGTGCCAGCAGCGAGAGTGGTAGAGGCCACACCTTC. As protein: CASSESGRGHTF.

This clonotype was seen repeatedly, ten times or more. The gene calls are TRBV6-5 and TRBJ1-1; D not certain. Germline V CDR1 and CDR2: MNHEY, SVGAGI. The V end lost 6 bases, the J end lost 1 base, and 9 bases lay between the germline ends. The CDR3 has 13 residues. The CDR3 DNA reads TGTGCCAGCAGCGCGGCACGGAACACTGAAGCTTTCTTT. This encodes CASSAARNTEAFF.

The sample holds many counts of this clonotype. The chain couples TRBV6-2 or TRBV6-3 to TRBJ2-3, with D possibly being TRBD1 (5 bases). Germline V gene lookup returns CDR1 MNHEY and CDR2 SVGEGT. The CDR3 has 17 residues. Trimming cost V 1 base and J 4 bases, with 18 bases left between them. This chain's CDR3 is CASSYFRASLLADTQYF. CDR3 nucleotide sequence: TGTGCCAGCAGTTACTTCAGGGCCTCGCTTCTTGCAGATACGCAGTATTTT.

This clonotype has at least ten counts. The V gene is TRBV7-9, the J gene TRBJ2-3; D remains ambiguous. The V gene's germline CDR1 is SEHNR and CDR2 FQNEAQ (reference sequence). Between the trimmed V and J ends, which lost 3 bases and 4 bases, there was a span of 11 bases. The CDR3 contains 14 residues. The CDR3 reads CASSLFTIPDTQYF. For the CDR3, the DNA is TGTGCCAGCAGCTTGTTTACTATCCCAGATACGCAGTATTTT.

This clonotype occurred once. A read error may explain this, as a much larger clone is one base away. This chain links TRBV20-1 with TRBJ2-5; D call uncertain. Looked up from germline, CDR1 is DFQATT and CDR2 is SNEGSKA (reference sequence). The length of the CDR3 is 13 residues. The V and J ends lost 6 bases and 0 bases respectively, with 11 bases between them. In nucleotides, the CDR3 is TGCAGTGCCACCGGCGACCACCAAGAGACCCAGTACTTC. It encodes CSATGDHQETQYF.

The CDR3 sequence: CATLAGEGEQFF. The CDR3 bases are TGTGCCACTTTAGCGGGAGAGGGTGAGCAGTTCTTC. J is TRBJ2-1 and V is TRBV10-3, with 9 bases lining up with TRBD2. The V and J ends lost 10 bases and 9 bases, in that order; junction bases with no gene match: 7. The CDR3 has 12 residues. CDR1 is ENHRY, CDR2 SYGVKD, per germline.

The V call is TRBV6-2 or TRBV6-3, the J call TRBJ2-5; 9 bases align to TRBD1. Germline V gene data show CDR1 as MNHEY and CDR2 as SVGEGT. The trim removed 2 bases at V and 4 bases at J, leaving 14 bases unmatched. CDR3 length: 18 amino acids. The CDR3 DNA follows: TGTGCCAGCAGTTACCTAAGGGACAGGGATTTAAAAGGAGAGACCCAGTACTTC. Its protein product is CASSYLRDRDLKGETQYF.